Below are 8 T cell receptor beta chains sequenced from a single sample in a study of Ad26.COV2.S vaccination and SARS-CoV-2 variants (dated by TCRdb to the early 2020s). Libraries were constructed by the immunoSEQ multiplex PCR assay. Not all clones reach the TCRdb copy of this immuneACCESS table, which keeps in-frame sequences only. Checked studies attribute under half of the gap to unresolved V genes and leave the rest unexplained. Recorded for this sample are about 220,000 clones; 70% to 90% of them occurred a single time. Clones ranked in the top ten supply around a tenth of the sample. The meaning of the sample's treatment or condition label: 19 received Ad26.COV2.S at low or high dose, single or two shots; about 5 received placebo; per-sample allocation not given. For vaccine and placebo recipients, the sequenced repertoires came from samples collected on day 63 after the first injection.

The sequenced sample was peripheral blood, obtained in a trial of Ad26.COV2.S vaccine versus placebo. Receptor source: a person between 18 and 65 years old who received the Ad26.COV2.S COVID-19 vaccine or a placebo.

The chain combines TRBV27 with TRBJ2-7, with 8 positions matching TRBD1. The J segment lost 3 bases and the V segment lost 1 base, leaving 8 bases of the junction unmatched. The CDR3 is 16 residues long. Germline V gives CDR1 MNHEY, CDR2 SMNVEV (reference sequence). The CDR3 sequence: CASSLFGTGQDYEQYF. The CDR3 DNA sequence: TGTGCCAGCAGTTTATTCGGGACAGGCCAAGACTACGAGCAGTACTTC.

A remark on this clone: A read error may account for a junction end that differs from germline. This chain links TRBV3-1 (or the pseudogene TRBV3-2) with TRBJ1-4; a weak D match, TRBD1 (5 bases). This CDR3 has 19 amino acids. Germline CDR1 reads LGHDT; CDR2 reads YNNKEL (reference sequence). DNA for the CDR3: TGTACCAGCAGCCCCAATGACAGACCCCTCTCGCTGTTTAATGAAAAACTGTTTTTT. Protein: CTSSPNDRPLSLFNEKLFF.

The chain is built from TRBV27 and TRBJ2-7, with 9 bases matching TRBD1. The CDR3 has 18 amino acids. Germline V CDR1 and CDR2: MNHEY, SMNVEV (reference sequence). Unmatched junction bases numbered 18, after V lost 6 bases and J lost 3 bases. The CDR3 DNA is TGTGCCAGCAGCTATACAGGGGGCGCGACAAACCCCCTCTACGAGCAGTACTTC. Protein sequence: CASSYTGGATNPLYEQYF.

CDR3 in DNA: TGTGCCAGCAAGAGGGGGAGGGACTATGGCTACACCTTC. Its protein product is CASKRGRDYGYTF. V and J are TRBV7-2 and TRBJ1-2; D is perhaps TRBD1 (6 bases). The CDR3 length is 13 residues. Germline V gene data show CDR1 as SGHTA and CDR2 as FQGNSA. V lost 7 bases and J 3 bases, leaving 12 bases between the germline ends.

The chain uses TRBV19 and TRBJ2-3; weak D call: TRBD2 (6 bases). Per the germline V gene, CDR1 is LNHDA and CDR2 is SQIVND (reference sequence). The CDR3 runs 15 residues. Deletions cut 0 bases from V and 5 bases from J, with 12 bases between. The CDR3 protein is CASSIDGGIEDTQYF. In DNA, the CDR3 is TGTGCCAGTAGTATAGATGGCGGGATCGAAGATACGCAGTATTTT.

The chain carries TRBV7-2 and TRBJ1-1; no firm D call. The ends were cut back, 5 bases at V and 3 bases at J, with 4 bases in the middle. Germline V CDR1 and CDR2: SGHTA, FQGNSA. CDR3 size: 11 residues. The CDR3 bases are TGTGCCAGCAGCCGATACACTGAAGCTTTCTTT. Translating it yields CASSRYTEAFF.

The chain joins TRBV28 to TRBJ1-2; D remains unclear. With 6 bases removed from V and 7 bases from J, the gap between germline ends came to 18 bases. Per germline, CDR1 MDHEN and CDR2 SYDVKM. The CDR3 runs to 14 residues. The CDR3 reads CASRTGVRVGGYTF. In nucleotides, the CDR3 is TGTGCCAGCAGGACCGGAGTGAGGGTCGGTGGCTACACCTTC.

CDR3 amino acids: CASSLTRTANYGYTF. In DNA form, the CDR3 reads TGTGCCAGCAGCTTGACTCGGACAGCTAACTATGGCTACACCTTC. The chain has TRBV5-6 and TRBJ1-2, with D tentatively TRBD1 (6 bases). The CDR3 contains 15 residues. V gave up 1 base and J gave up 0 bases, with 10 bases separating them. Germline loops: CDR1 SGHDT, CDR2 YYEEEE.